These 3 T cell receptor beta chains were all obtained from the same sample, sequenced in a study of sequential checkpoint blockade in melanoma. The assay was immunoSEQ multiplex PCR, and TCRdb's table has in-frame clones only and misses some. Among about 6,900 clones listed, about a quarter were seen once. Indicated treatment: randomized to nivolumab then ipilimumab (arm A) or the reverse (arm B). Sample: tumor tissue (inferred from file names), taken from a patient given nivolumab and ipilimumab in sequence. Receptor source: a human donor with melanoma.

This chain links TRBV5-1 with TRBJ2-1; 7 bases map to TRBD2. Germline CDR1 reads SGHRS; CDR2 reads YFSETQ. The J segment lost 2 bases and the V segment lost 2 bases, leaving 1 base of the junction unmatched. CDR3 length: 14 residues. The CDR3 reads CASSFREAYNEQFF. CDR3 coding DNA: TGCGCCAGCAGCTTCCGGGAGGCCTACAATGAGCAGTTCTTC. Supplemented by reference TRBV5-1 and TRBJ2-1, the full variable domain reads KAGVTQTPRYLIKTRGQQVTLSCSPISGHRSVSWYQQTPGQGLQFLFEYFSETQRNKGNFPGRFSGRQFSNSRSEMNVSTLELGDSALYLCASSFREAYNEQFFGPGTRLTVL.

The rearrangement links TRBV5-1 to TRBJ2-5, with 7 bases that match TRBD2. V dropped 0 bases and J dropped 3; count of bases not matched to a gene: 11. There are 17 residues in the CDR3. Germline loops: CDR1 SGHRS, CDR2 YFSETQ. The CDR3 sequence: CASSLGGTTGGKETQYF. Written as DNA, the CDR3 is TGCGCCAGCAGCTTGGGTGGGACTACCGGGGGTAAAGAGACCCAGTACTTC.

This clone has ten or more counts. The rearrangement links TRBV11-3 to TRBJ1-2; 7 positions match TRBD1. Unmatched junction bases numbered 12, after V lost 5 bases and J lost 0 bases. The CDR3 is 17 residues long. Germline CDR1 reads SGHNT; CDR2 reads YENEEA. The CDR3 bases are TGTGCCAGCAGCCAAGCTGGGTGGGGACAGCCTAACTATGGCTACACCTTC. Translated, it gives CASSQAGWGQPNYGYTF.